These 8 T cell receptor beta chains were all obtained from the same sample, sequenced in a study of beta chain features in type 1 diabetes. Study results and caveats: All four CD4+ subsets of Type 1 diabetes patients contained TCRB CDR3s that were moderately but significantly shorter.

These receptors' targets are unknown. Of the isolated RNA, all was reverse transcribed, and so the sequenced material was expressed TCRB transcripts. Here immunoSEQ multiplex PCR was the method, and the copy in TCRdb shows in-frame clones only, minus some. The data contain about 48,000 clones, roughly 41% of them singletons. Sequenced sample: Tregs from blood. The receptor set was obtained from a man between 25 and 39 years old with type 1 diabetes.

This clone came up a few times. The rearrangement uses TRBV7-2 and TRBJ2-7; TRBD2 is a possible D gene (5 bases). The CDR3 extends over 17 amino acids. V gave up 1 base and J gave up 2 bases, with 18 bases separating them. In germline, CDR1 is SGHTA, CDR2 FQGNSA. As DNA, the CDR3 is TGTGCCAGCAGCTTAGGGCAGGACTGGCGGATTCCCTACGAGCAGTACTTC. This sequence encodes CASSLGQDWRIPYEQYF.

The CDR3 DNA is TGTGCCAGCAGCCAAGGACAGGGAGGAGATGAGCAGTTCTTC. It codes for CASSQGQGGDEQFF. The rearrangement links TRBV4-2 to TRBJ2-1; weak D call: TRBD1 (7 bases). Trimming stripped 1 base from V and 8 bases from J, with 12 bases between. Germline V gene data show CDR1 as LGHNA and CDR2 as YNFKEQ. This CDR3 spans 14 amino acids.

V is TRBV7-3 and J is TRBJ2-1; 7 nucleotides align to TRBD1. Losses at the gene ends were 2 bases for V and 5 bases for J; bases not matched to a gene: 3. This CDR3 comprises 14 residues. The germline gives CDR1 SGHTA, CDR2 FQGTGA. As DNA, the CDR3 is TGTGCCAGCAGCTTAGGGACAGTGAACAATGAGCAGTTCTTC. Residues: CASSLGTVNNEQFF.

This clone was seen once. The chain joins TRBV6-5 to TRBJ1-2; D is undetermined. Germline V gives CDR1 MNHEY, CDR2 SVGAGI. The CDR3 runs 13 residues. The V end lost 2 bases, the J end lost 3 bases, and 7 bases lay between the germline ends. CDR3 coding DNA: TGTGCCAGCAGTTACGCCCGCGACTATGGCTACACCTTC. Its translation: CASSYARDYGYTF.

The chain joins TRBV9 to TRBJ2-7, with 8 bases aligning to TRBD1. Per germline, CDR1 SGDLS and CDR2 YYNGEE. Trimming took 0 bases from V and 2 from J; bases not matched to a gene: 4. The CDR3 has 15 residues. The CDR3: CASSVEDRAPYEQYF. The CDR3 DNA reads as TGTGCCAGCAGCGTAGAGGACAGGGCGCCCTACGAGCAGTACTTC.

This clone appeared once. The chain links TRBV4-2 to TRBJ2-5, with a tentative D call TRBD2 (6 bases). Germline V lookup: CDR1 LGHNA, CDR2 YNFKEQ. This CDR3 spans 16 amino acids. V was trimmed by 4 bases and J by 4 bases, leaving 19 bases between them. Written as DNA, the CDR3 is TGTGCCAGCAGCCTATCGGGAGAGAGGGGCAGAGAGACCCAGTACTTC. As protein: CASSLSGERGRETQYF.

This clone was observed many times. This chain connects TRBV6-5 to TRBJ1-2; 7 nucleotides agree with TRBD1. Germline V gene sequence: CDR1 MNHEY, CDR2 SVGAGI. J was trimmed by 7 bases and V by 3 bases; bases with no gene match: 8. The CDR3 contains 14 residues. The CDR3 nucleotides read TGTGCCAGCAGTTATATCAGGGGGTCAATTGGCTACACCTTC. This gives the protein CASSYIRGSIGYTF.

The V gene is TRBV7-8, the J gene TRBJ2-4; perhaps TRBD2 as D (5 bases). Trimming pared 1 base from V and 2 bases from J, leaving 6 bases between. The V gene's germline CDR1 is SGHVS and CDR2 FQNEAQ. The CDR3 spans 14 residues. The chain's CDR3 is CASSLGGSKNIQYF. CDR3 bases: TGTGCCAGCAGCTTAGGAGGGTCCAAAAACATTCAGTACTTC.